This T cell receptor beta chain emerged from a study of blood T cell repertoires in COVID-19. Across the study: Acute and convalescent COVID-19 specimens originated in the United States, Italy and Spain. T cells, B-cell-depleted T cells, or PBMCs provided the cDNA or gDNA that served as material.

This table comes from immunoSEQ multiplex PCR, and its TCRdb copy is limited to in-frame clones, with some not included. The sample lists about 220,000 clones, about 78% occurring once. V lost 5 bases and J lost 5; bases outside the gene matches: 16. The germline CDR1 and CDR2 sequences are SEHNR and FQNEAQ (reference sequence). The CDR3 contains 20 residues. V usage is TRBV7-9 and J usage is TRBJ2-1; 15 positions match TRBD2. Sequencing input: peripheral blood. The origin of this receptor is a woman aged 70-85 years with acute or convalescent COVID-19. In nucleotides, the CDR3 is TGTGCCAGCAGCACCAAGGGGACTAGCGGGGGGCCAATATGGCACAATGAGCAGTTCTTC. This codes for CASSTKGTSGGPIWHNEQFF. The complete variable domain, with remaining parts taken from reference TRBV7-9 and TRBJ2-1, reads DTGVSQNPRHKITKRGQNVTFRCDPISEHNRLYWYRQTLGQGPEFLTYFQNEAQLEKSRLLSDRFSAERPKGSFSTLEIQRTEQGDSAMYLCASSTKGTSGGPIWHNEQFFGPGTRLTVL.